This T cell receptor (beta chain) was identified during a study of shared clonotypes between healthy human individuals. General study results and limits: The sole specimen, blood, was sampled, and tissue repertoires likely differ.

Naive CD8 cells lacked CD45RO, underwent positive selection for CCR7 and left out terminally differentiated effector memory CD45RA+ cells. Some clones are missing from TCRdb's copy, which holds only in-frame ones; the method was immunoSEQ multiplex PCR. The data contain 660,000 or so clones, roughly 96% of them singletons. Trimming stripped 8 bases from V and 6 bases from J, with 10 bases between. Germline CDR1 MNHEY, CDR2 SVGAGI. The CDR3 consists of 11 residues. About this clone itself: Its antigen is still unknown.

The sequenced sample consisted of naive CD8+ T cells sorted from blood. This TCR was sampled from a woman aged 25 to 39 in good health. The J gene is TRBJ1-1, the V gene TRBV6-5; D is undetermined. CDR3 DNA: TGTGCCAGCCGCTTAGGCCCTGAAGCTTTCTTT. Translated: CASRLGPEAFF.